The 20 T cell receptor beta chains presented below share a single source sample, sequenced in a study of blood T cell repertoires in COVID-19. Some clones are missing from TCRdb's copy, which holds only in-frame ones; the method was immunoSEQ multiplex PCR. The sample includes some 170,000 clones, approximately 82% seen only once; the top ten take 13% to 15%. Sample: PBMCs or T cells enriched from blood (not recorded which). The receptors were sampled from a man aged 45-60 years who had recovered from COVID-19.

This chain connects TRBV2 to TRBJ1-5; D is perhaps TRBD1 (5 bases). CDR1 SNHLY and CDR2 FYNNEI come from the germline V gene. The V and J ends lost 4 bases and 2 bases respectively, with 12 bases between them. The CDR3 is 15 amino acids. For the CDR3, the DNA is TGTGCCAGCAGTGTTGGGGGGGTTGGCAATCAGCCCCAGCATTTT. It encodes CASSVGGVGNQPQHF.

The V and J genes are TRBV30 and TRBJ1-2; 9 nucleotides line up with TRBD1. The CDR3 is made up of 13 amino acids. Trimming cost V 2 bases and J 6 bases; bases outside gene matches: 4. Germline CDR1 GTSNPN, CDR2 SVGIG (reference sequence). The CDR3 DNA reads TGTGCCTGGAGTCGGACAGGGGAAAATGGCTACACCTTC. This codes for CAWSRTGENGYTF.

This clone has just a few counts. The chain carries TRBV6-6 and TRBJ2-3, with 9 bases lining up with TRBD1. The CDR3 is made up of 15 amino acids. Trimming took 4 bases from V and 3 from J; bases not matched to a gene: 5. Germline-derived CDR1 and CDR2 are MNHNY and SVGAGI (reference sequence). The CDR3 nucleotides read TGTGCCAGCAGTTCCGTGACAGGGGGTACAGATACGCAGTATTTT. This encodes CASSSVTGGTDTQYF.

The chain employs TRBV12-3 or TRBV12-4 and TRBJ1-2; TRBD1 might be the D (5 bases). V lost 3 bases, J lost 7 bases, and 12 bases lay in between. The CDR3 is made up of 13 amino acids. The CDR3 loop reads CASSFFTQGGYTF. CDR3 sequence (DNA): TGTGCCAGCAGTTTTTTTACCCAGGGTGGCTACACCTTC.

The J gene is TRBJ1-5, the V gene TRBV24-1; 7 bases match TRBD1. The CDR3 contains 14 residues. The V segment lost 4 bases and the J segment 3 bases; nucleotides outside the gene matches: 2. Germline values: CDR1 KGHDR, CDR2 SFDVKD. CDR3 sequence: CATSEGTDNQPQHF. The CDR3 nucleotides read TGTGCCACCAGTGAGGGGACAGACAATCAGCCCCAGCATTTT.

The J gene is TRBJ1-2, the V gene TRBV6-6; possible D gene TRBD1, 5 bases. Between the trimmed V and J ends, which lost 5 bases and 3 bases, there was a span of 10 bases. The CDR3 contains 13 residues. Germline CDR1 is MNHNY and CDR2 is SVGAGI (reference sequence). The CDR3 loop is CASSPIGDYGYTF. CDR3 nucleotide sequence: TGTGCCAGCAGTCCAATAGGGGACTATGGCTACACCTTC.

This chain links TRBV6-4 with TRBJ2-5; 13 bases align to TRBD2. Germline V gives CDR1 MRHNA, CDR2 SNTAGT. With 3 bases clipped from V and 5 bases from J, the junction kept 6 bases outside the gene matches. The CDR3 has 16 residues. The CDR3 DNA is TGTGCCAGCAGTGAGACTAGCGGGGGGTCCTACGAGACCCAGTACTTC. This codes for CASSETSGGSYETQYF.

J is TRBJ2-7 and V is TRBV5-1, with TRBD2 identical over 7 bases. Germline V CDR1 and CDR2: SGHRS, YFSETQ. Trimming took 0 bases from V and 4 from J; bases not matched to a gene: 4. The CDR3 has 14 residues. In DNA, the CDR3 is TGCGCCAGCAGCTTGGGGCAGGGAGGGTACGAGCAGTACTTC. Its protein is CASSLGQGGYEQYF.

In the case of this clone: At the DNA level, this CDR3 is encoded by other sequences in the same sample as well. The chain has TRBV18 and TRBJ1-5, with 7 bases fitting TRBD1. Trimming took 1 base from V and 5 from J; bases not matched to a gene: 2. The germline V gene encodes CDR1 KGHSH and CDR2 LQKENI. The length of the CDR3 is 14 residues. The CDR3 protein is CASSPQGADQPQHF. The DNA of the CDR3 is TGTGCCAGCTCACCACAGGGGGCTGATCAGCCCCAGCATTTT.

The DNA of the CDR3 is TGTGCCAGTAGTAGTATTGCAACTAATGAAAAACTGTTTTTT. This translates into CASSSIATNEKLFF. The genes are TRBV19 and TRBJ1-4; D unclear. With 4 bases removed from V and 0 bases from J, the gap between germline ends came to 6 bases. Per the germline V gene, CDR1 is LNHDA and CDR2 is SQIVND (reference sequence). The CDR3 loop spans 14 amino acids.

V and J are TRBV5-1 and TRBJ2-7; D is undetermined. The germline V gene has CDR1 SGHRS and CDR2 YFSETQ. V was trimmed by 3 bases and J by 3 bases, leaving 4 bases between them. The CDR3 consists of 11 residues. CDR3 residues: CASSSNYEQYF. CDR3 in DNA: TGCGCCAGCAGCTCAAACTACGAGCAGTACTTC.

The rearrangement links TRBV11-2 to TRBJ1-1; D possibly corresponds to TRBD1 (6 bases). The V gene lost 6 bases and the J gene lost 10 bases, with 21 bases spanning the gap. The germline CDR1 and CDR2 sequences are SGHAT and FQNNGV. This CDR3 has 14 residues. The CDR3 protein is CASRGDNSPVRAFF. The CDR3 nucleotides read TGTGCCAGCAGGGGGGACAACAGTCCCGTCAGAGCTTTCTTT.

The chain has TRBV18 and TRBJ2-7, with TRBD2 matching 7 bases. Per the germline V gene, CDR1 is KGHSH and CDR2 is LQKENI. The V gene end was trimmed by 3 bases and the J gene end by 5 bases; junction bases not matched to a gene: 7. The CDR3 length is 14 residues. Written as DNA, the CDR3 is TGTGCCAGCTCACCCAAGAGCGGGGCCCACGAGCAGTACTTC. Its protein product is CASSPKSGAHEQYF.

The CDR3 protein is CASSFGQGWNTIYF. The CDR3 coding sequence is TGTGCCAGCAGCTTCGGGCAGGGGTGGAACACCATATATTTT. The rearrangement links TRBV7-9 to TRBJ1-3; D is possibly TRBD1 (6 bases). Germline V gene sequence: CDR1 SEHNR, CDR2 FQNEAQ (reference sequence). The V end lost 3 bases, the J end lost 7 bases, and 13 bases lay between the germline ends. This CDR3 comprises 14 residues.

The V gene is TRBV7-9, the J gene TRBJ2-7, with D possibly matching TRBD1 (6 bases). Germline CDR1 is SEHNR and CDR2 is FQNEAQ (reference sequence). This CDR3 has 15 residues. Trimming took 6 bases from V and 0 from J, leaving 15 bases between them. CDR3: CASSYMTGNSYEQYF. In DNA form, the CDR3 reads TGTGCCAGCAGTTATATGACAGGAAACTCCTACGAGCAGTACTTC.

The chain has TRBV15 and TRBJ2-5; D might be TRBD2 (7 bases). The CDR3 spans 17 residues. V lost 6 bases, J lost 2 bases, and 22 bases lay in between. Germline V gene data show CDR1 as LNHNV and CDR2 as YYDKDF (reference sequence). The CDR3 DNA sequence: TGTGCCACCAGAAAAATCGGGGCGGGGGCAGAACAAGAGACCCAGTACTTC. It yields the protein CATRKIGAGAEQETQYF.

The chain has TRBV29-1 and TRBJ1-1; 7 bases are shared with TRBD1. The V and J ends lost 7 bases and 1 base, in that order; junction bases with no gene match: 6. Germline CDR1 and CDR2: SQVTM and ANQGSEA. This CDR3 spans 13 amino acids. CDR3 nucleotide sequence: TGCAGCGCACACAGGGGAGCGAACACTGAAGCTTTCTTT. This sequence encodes CSAHRGANTEAFF.

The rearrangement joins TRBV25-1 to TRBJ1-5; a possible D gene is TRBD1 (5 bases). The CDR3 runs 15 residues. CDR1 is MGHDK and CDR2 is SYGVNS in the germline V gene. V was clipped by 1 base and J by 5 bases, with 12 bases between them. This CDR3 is CASSESGRAHQPQHF. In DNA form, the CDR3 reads TGTGCCAGCAGTGAATCGGGCAGGGCCCATCAGCCCCAGCATTTT.

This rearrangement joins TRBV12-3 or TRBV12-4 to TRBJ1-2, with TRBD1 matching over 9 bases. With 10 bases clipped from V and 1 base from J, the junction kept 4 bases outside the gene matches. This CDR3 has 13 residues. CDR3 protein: CATGTGRNYGYTF. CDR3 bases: TGTGCCACCGGGACAGGGCGTAACTATGGCTACACCTTC.

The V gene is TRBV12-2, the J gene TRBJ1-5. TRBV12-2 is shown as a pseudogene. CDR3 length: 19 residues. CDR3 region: CASRLAAGGILPWNQPQHF. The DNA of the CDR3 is TGTGCAAGTCGCTTAGCGGCGGGGGGAATTCTGCCGTGGAATCAGCCCCAGCATTTT.